This T cell receptor beta chain was sequenced in a study of Ad26.COV2.S vaccination and SARS-CoV-2 variants. Study context: Participant was drawn from the COV1001 Ad26.COV2.S trial arm.

Clones were read by immunoSEQ multiplex PCR, and TCRdb kept only the in-frame ones, dropping some. The sample records about 350,000 clones, 70% to 90% being singletons. Regarding the study as a whole: Reportedly, spike-specific CD8+ and CD4+ T cell responses achieved substantial breadth once vaccination had taken place.

Treatment given: around 19 received Ad26.COV2.S at low or high dose, single or two shots; a few received placebo; per-sample allocation not given. Collection of the samples took place on day 63 after the first injection of vaccine or placebo. With respect to this clone: The antigen remains undetermined.

This TCR was recovered from a person aged 18-65 years who received the Ad26.COV2.S COVID-19 vaccine or a placebo. Source: peripheral blood, taken in a trial of Ad26.COV2.S vaccine versus placebo.

CDR3 in amino acids: CAIRPGYSTNTEAFF. CDR3 in DNA: TGTGCCATCAGGCCCGGATATTCCACGAACACTGAAGCTTTCTTT. This chain uses TRBV10-3 with TRBJ1-1; D unclear. Trimming pared 6 bases from V and 1 base from J, leaving 15 bases between. Germline CDR1 ENHRY, CDR2 SYGVKD. The CDR3 is made up of 15 amino acids.